This TCR beta chain was captured by sequencing in a study of PD-L1 blockade in urothelial cancer. As for the study in general: The authors examined blood 3 weeks (second dose) and 6 weeks after treatment start.

Germline values: CDR1 LGHNA, CDR2 YNFKEQ. V was pared by 3 bases and J by 5 bases, with 1 base of the junction left unmatched. The CDR3 runs 13 residues. Method: immunoSEQ multiplex PCR; TCRdb's copy keeps in-frame clones and lacks some. The repertoire holds about 21,000 clones, with around 90% as singletons. The source material was PBMCs, sampled around atezolizumab (anti-PD-L1) treatment. The chain employs TRBV4-2 and TRBJ2-7; 10 nucleotides align to TRBD2. The source of this sequence is a woman aged 60-75 years with urothelial cancer. CDR3 sequence: CASSQSGRDEQYF. The DNA for the CDR3 is TGTGCCAGCAGCCAGAGCGGGAGGGACGAGCAGTACTTC.